This T cell receptor (beta chain) is from a study of vaccination effects on CD4 cells after COVID-19. As regards this clone: Its antigen remains unidentified.

Sequencing followed a ViraFEST assay step that expanded antigen-specific CD4+ T cells with viral peptide pools. Isolation of CD4+ T cells took place after approximately 10 days of culture. The vaccine recipients had no prior SARS-CoV-2 infection, with negative nucleocapsid antibodies. TCRdb's copy holds only in-frame clones and misses some; the assay was immunoSEQ multiplex PCR. The sample has about 63,000 clones; roughly 75% are singletons. Trimming pared 3 bases from V and 3 bases from J, leaving 15 bases between. The germline gives CDR1 SGHVS, CDR2 FQNEAQ. CDR3 length equals 15 residues. The source of this sequence is a human donor who received a COVID-19 vaccine. Sample: CD4+ T cells from PBMCs cultured with HCoV-OC43 spike peptides, taken before COVID-19 vaccination. The subset here: HCoV-OC43 spike overlapping peptide pool stimulation. The V gene is TRBV7-8, the J gene TRBJ2-7, with D perhaps TRBD1 or TRBD2 (6 bases each). For the CDR3, the DNA is TGTGCCAGCAGCTTGGAGGGGGGTCAGCGCTACGAGCAGTACGTC. Translated, it gives CASSLEGGQRYEQYV.